These 21 T cell receptor beta chains share one sample of origin, sequenced in a study of T cells in Graves' hyperthyroidism and ophthalmopathy. Amplification yielded TCR beta CDR3 regions, with RNA transcripts as the source. Primed by the HTBI set, a first-round RT-PCR was run on the TCR CDR3. TCRdb fed the multiplex PCR reads into MiXCR, producing one record per CDR3 protein. This sample carries roughly 560,000 distinct CDR3 sequences, over 12% of them seen once, and the ten largest clones take 4.3%. Sequencing was carried out using blood. These receptor sequences come from a woman between 40 and 55 years old with Graves' ophthalmopathy.

This clonotype came up many times. The chain links TRBV28 to TRBJ1-2; the match to TRBD1 covers 9 bases. The CDR3 sequence is 13 residues long. The trim removed 4 bases at V and 13 bases at J, leaving 10 bases unmatched. The germline V gene has CDR1 MDHEN and CDR2 SYDVKM. The CDR3 protein is CASSSSGTGRFTF. The DNA for the CDR3 is TGTGCCAGCAGTTCCTCCGGGACAGGGAGATTCACCTTC.

The table lists this clonotype with many counts. This chain links TRBV6-2 or TRBV6-3 with TRBJ2-4; 7 bases align to TRBD2. The germline CDR1 and CDR2 sequences are MNHEY and SVGEGT. This CDR3 region has 13 residues. Trimming took 10 bases from V and 1 from J; bases not matched to a gene: 4. CDR3 DNA: TGTGCCATCGGACTAGGGGCCAAAAACATTCAGTACTTC. Its protein is CAIGLGAKNIQYF.

This clonotype was seen at least ten times. The rearrangement joins TRBV28 to TRBJ2-5, with 9 positions matching TRBD2. CDR1 MDHEN and CDR2 SYDVKM come from the germline V gene. The CDR3 loop spans 14 amino acids. The V gene end was trimmed by 7 bases and the J gene end by 4 bases; junction bases not matched to a gene: 7. The CDR3 nucleotides are TGTGCCAGCAAGTCTAGCGGGACTGCAGAGACCCAGTACTTC. Its protein product is CASKSSGTAETQYF.

The V call is TRBV2, the J call TRBJ2-3; 7 nucleotides line up with TRBD1. The CDR3 spans 17 residues. J lost 3 bases, V lost 4 bases, and 13 bases had no gene match. Germline values: CDR1 SNHLY, CDR2 FYNNEI. CDR3 amino acids: CASSVGYYRGGTDTQYF. CDR3 coding DNA: TGTGCCAGCAGTGTGGGATACTACAGGGGTGGAACAGATACGCAGTATTTT.

This clonotype came up many times. The chain has TRBV6-1 and TRBJ2-5; D remains ambiguous. Between the trimmed V and J ends, which lost 6 bases and 1 base, there was a span of 6 bases. CDR1 is MNHNS, CDR2 SASEGT, per germline. This CDR3 comprises 12 residues. Written as DNA, the CDR3 is TGTGCCAGCAGCGAAACCCAAGAGACCCAGTACTTC. Translating it yields CASSETQETQYF.

This clonotype was picked up many times. This rearrangement joins TRBV9 to TRBJ1-1; TRBD1 matches at 7 bases. Germline V CDR1 and CDR2: SGDLS, YYNGEE. J gave up 10 bases and V 5 bases, and 11 bases lay outside the gene matches. The CDR3 consists of 13 residues. Here the CDR3 reads CASSSTGMDVAFF. CDR3 bases: TGTGCCAGCAGTTCGACAGGGATGGATGTAGCTTTCTTT. Full variable domain (missing parts from reference TRBV9 and TRBJ1-1): DSGVTQTPKHLITATGQRVTLRCSPRSGDLSVYWYQQSLDQGLQFLIQYYNGEERAKGNILERFSAQQFPDLHSELNLSSLELGDSALYFCASSSTGMDVAFFGQGTRLTVV.

The gene calls are TRBV5-1 and TRBJ1-1; possibly TRBD1 for D (6 bases). There are 18 residues in the CDR3. Per germline, CDR1 SGHRS and CDR2 YFSETQ. V gave up 0 bases and J gave up 0 bases, with 18 bases separating them. The CDR3 DNA reads TGCGCCAGCAGCTTGGAGGTCTTGGGACACCCCATGAACACTGAAGCTTTCTTT. Translation: CASSLEVLGHPMNTEAFF.

Many counts were recorded for this clonotype. The chain joins TRBV28 to TRBJ2-7; 8 nucleotides match TRBD1. The CDR3 totals 17 residues. The V gene's germline CDR1 is MDHEN and CDR2 SYDVKM. Trimming at V came to 3 bases and at J to 7 bases, leaving 17 bases not matched to a gene. The CDR3 DNA is TGTGCCAGCAGTTTCCACATCGGGACAGGTTCCTCAGGGGAGCAGTACTTC. It codes for CASSFHIGTGSSGEQYF.

This clonotype was seen many times. The chain combines TRBV7-3 with TRBJ1-1; D ambiguous. The CDR3 has 13 residues. CDR1 and CDR2 (germline): SGHTA, FQGTGA. The V gene lost 5 bases and the J gene lost 0 bases, with 7 bases spanning the gap. The CDR3: CASSLTLNTEAFF. The CDR3 DNA reads TGTGCCAGCAGCCTGACATTGAACACTGAAGCTTTCTTT. The full variable domain, completed using reference TRBV7-3 and TRBJ1-1, is GAGVSQTPSNKVTEKGKYVELRCDPISGHTALYWYRQSLGQGPEFLIYFQGTGAADDSGLPNDRFFAVRPEGSVSTLKIQRTERGDSAVYLCASSLTLNTEAFFGQGTRLTVV.

This clonotype was counted once. This sequence joins TRBV5-4 and TRBJ1-1; the D is unclear. V shed 8 bases and J shed 0 bases, with 14 bases lying between them. There are 14 residues in the CDR3. CDR1 SGHNT and CDR2 YYREEE come from the germline V gene (reference sequence). In DNA form, the CDR3 reads TGTGCCAGGAGGACTGGACCCATGAACACTGAAGCTTTCTTT. It encodes CARRTGPMNTEAFF.

This clonotype turned up a few times. The CDR3 sequence: CASSPRQSGAEAFF. CDR3 DNA sequence: TGTGCCAGCAGTCCCCGCCAGTCCGGCGCTGAAGCTTTCTTT. The V and J genes are TRBV12-3 or TRBV12-4 and TRBJ1-1; D unclear. With 5 bases removed from V and 6 bases from J, the gap between germline ends came to 16 bases. This CDR3 is 14 amino acids long.

This clonotype was found a few times. The chain joins TRBV10-3 to TRBJ2-2; D is ambiguous. Germline values: CDR1 ENHRY, CDR2 SYGVKD. The CDR3 sequence is 14 residues long. V was shortened by 4 bases and J by 1 base, with 7 bases between the two germline ends. CDR3 DNA sequence: TGTGCCATCAGTGGACCGCAGAACACCGGGGAGCTGTTTTTT. Protein: CAISGPQNTGELFF.

In this sample, this clonotype turned up many times. The chain employs TRBV19 and TRBJ2-7, with 7 bases identical to TRBD2. This CDR3 contains 13 residues. The germline CDR1 and CDR2 sequences are LNHDA and SQIVND (reference sequence). The V gene end was trimmed by 3 bases and the J gene end by 5 bases; junction bases not matched to a gene: 4. The CDR3 DNA follows: TGTGCCAGTAGTATTTTGGGAGGGAACGAGCAGTACTTC. It encodes CASSILGGNEQYF.

In its sample, this clonotype was seen many times. The chain couples TRBV12-3 or TRBV12-4 to TRBJ1-4; tentatively, D is TRBD1 (5 bases). The CDR3 runs 15 residues. Between the trimmed V and J ends, which lost 3 bases and 11 bases, there was a span of 19 bases. CDR3 region: CASSFLSGGGEKLFF. In DNA form, the CDR3 reads TGTGCCAGCAGTTTCCTTTCTGGTGGGGGTGAGAAACTGTTTTTT.

This clonotype was recorded many times. This chain links TRBV12-3 or TRBV12-4 with TRBJ1-2; no definite D call. Trimming left V 5 bases short and J 4 bases short, with 11 bases between. The CDR3 is 13 residues long. CDR3 in amino acids: CASSALIGYGYTF. The CDR3 DNA sequence: TGTGCCAGCAGTGCCCTAATCGGCTATGGCTACACCTTC.

The chain joins TRBV20-1 to TRBJ1-5, with 7 bases aligning to TRBD1. Germline V lookup: CDR1 DFQATT, CDR2 SNEGSKA (reference sequence). V lost 0 bases, J lost 2 bases, and 13 bases stayed unmatched. The length of the CDR3 is 18 residues. CDR3 region: CSARDRNRGLEGNQPQHF. Written as DNA, the CDR3 is TGCAGTGCTAGAGATAGAAACAGGGGTCTGGAGGGCAATCAGCCCCAGCATTTT.

There are a few counts of this clonotype. This chain links TRBV20-1 with TRBJ1-1, with a weak D call TRBD1 (5 bases). This CDR3 is 12 amino acids long. Trimming left V 7 bases short and J 4 bases short, with 13 bases between. Germline V gene sequence: CDR1 DFQATT, CDR2 SNEGSKA (reference sequence). The CDR3 here is CSVDGGGTEAFF. CDR3 DNA: TGCAGTGTTGATGGGGGGGGCACTGAAGCTTTCTTT.

In this sample, this clonotype turned up many times. The chain carries TRBV6-2 or TRBV6-3 and TRBJ1-1, with D possibly being TRBD1 (5 bases). V lost 6 bases and J lost 3, with 14 bases in between. Germline V gene data show CDR1 as MNHEY and CDR2 as SVGEGT. The CDR3 spans 14 residues. The CDR3 loop is CASSRGAGHTEAFF. As DNA, the CDR3 is TGTGCCAGCAGCCGAGGGGCGGGGCACACTGAAGCTTTCTTT.

There are many counts of this clonotype. The chain recombines TRBV13 with TRBJ2-5; 11 bases match TRBD2. Per germline, CDR1 PRHDT and CDR2 FYEKMQ (reference sequence). This CDR3 spans 17 amino acids. V trimming: 7 bases; J trimming: 5 bases; junction bases outside the gene matches: 15. CDR3 coding DNA: TGTGCCAGCATCGGGACAGACACTAGCGGGAGACGGGAGACCCAGTACTTC. Its translation: CASIGTDTSGRRETQYF.

CDR3 sequence: CASSLDPPGQGFYGYTF. The CDR3 region has the DNA TGTGCCAGCTCACTGGATCCTCCGGGACAAGGGTTCTATGGCTACACCTTC. This chain uses TRBV18 with TRBJ1-2; tentative D call: TRBD1 (6 bases). Trimming cost V 4 bases and J 4 bases, with 22 bases left between them. The CDR3 runs to 17 residues. The germline gives CDR1 KGHSH, CDR2 LQKENI.

The gene calls are TRBV7-2 and TRBJ2-7, with 8 nucleotides matching TRBD1. J lost 5 bases, V lost 5 bases, and 11 bases had no gene match. Germline V gene lookup returns CDR1 SGHTA and CDR2 FQGNSA. The CDR3 sequence is 15 residues long. The CDR3 DNA reads TGTGCCAGCAGCCCTACGACAGGGGTTTCTGACGAGCAGTACTTC. Protein sequence: CASSPTTGVSDEQYF.